This paragraph reports one TCR beta chain. The sample belongs to a study of T-cell memory formation after mild COVID-19. Germline V gene sequence: CDR1 MNHEY, CDR2 SVGAGI. The J segment lost 5 bases and the V segment lost 5 bases, leaving 9 bases of the junction unmatched. The CDR3 runs 14 residues. TCRdb fed the 5' RACE reads into MiXCR, producing one record per CDR3 protein. The sample contains hundreds of thousands of distinct CDR3 sequences, 25% to 30% of which appear only once. The TCR sequence derives from an adult woman who had mild COVID-19 (a few samples of this study predate the infection). Cell type and time point are not known. The sample taken for sequencing was PBMCs or a T cell subset sorted from them (not recorded which). This rearrangement joins TRBV6-5 to TRBJ2-7, with 7 bases lining up with TRBD2. In nucleotides, the CDR3 is TGTGCCAGCAGTGAGCGGGGTCCCCTTGACGAGCAGTACTTC. It encodes CASSERGPLDEQYF.